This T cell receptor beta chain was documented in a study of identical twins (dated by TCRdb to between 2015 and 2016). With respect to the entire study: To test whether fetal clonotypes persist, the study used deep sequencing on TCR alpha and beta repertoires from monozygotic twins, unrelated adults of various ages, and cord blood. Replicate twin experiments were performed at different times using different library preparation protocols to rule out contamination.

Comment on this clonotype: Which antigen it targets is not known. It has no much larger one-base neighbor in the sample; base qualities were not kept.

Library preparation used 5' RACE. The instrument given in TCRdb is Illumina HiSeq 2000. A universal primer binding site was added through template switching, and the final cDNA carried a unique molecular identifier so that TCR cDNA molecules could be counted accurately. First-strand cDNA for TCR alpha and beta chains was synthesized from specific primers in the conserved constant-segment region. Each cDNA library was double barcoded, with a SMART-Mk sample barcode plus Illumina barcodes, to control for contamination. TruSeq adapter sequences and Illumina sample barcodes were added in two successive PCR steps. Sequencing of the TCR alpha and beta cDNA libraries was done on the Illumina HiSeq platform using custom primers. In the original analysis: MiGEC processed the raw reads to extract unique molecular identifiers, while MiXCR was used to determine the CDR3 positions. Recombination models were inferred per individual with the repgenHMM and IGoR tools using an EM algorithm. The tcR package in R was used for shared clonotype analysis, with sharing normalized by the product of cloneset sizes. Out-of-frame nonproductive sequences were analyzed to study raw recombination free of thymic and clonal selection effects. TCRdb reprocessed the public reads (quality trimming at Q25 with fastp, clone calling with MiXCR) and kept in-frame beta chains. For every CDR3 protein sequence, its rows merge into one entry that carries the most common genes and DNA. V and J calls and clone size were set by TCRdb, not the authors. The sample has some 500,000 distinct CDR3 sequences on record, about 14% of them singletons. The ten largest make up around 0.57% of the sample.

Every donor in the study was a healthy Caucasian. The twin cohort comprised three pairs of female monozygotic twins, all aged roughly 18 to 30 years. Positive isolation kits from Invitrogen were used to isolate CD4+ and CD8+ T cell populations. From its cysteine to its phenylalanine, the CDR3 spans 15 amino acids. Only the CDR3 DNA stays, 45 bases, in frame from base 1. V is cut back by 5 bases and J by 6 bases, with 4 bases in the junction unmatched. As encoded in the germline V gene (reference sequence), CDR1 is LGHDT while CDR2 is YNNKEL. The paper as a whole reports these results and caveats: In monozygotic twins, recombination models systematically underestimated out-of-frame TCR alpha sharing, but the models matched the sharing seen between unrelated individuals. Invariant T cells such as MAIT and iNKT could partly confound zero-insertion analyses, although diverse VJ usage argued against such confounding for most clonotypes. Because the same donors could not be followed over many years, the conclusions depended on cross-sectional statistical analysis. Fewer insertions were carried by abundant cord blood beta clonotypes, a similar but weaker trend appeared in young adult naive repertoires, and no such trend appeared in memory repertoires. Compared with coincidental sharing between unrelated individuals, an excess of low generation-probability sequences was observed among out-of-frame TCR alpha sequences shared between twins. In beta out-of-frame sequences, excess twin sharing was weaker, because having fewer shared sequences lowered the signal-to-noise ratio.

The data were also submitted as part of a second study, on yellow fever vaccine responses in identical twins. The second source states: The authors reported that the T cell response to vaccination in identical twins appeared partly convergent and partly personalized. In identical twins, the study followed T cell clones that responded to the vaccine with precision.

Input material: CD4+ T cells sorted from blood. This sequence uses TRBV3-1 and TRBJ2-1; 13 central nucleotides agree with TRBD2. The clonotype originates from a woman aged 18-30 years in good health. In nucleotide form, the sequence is TGTGCCAGCAGCACCCGACTAGCGGGGGGCAATGAGCAGTTCTTC. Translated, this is CASSTRLAGGNEQFF.